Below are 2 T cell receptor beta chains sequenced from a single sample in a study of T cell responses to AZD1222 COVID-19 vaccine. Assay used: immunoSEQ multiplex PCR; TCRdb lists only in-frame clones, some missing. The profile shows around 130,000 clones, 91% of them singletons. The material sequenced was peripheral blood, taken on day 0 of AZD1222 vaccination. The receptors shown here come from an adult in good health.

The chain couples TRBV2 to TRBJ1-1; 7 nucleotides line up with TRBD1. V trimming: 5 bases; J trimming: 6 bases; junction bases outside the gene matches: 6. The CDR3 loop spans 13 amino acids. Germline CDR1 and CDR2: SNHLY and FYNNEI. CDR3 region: CASSPRGQPEAFF. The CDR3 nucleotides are TGTGCCAGCAGTCCCCGGGGACAGCCTGAAGCTTTCTTT.

CDR3 nucleotides: TGTGCCAGCAGACCCATGGGACAGCCAGATAGCAATCAGCCCCAGCATTTT. Protein product: CASRPMGQPDSNQPQHF. V gene TRBV28 combines with J gene TRBJ1-5; 7 nucleotides agree with TRBD1. J was trimmed by 0 bases and V by 6 bases; bases with no gene match: 11. The germline V gene has CDR1 MDHEN and CDR2 SYDVKM. This CDR3 is built from 17 residues.